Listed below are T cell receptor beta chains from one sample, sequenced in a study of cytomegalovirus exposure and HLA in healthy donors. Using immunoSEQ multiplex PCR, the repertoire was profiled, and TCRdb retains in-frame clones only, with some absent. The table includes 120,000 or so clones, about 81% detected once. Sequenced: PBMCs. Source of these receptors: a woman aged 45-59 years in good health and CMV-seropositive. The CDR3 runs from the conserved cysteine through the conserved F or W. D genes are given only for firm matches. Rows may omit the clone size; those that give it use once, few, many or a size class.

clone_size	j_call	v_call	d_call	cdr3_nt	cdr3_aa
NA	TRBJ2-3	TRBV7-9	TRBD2	TGTTCCAGCAGCTTAACTAGCGGGGGGATTCGCACAGATACGCAGTATTTT	CSSSLTSGGIRTDTQYF
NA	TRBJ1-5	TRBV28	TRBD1	TGTGCCAGCAGTTCTCATACAGGGGGCAACAATCAGCCCCAGCATTTT	CASSSHTGGNNQPQHF
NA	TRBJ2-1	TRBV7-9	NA	TGTGCCAGCAGCTTTAGCCGAAACAATGAGCAGTTCTTC	CASSFSRNNEQFF
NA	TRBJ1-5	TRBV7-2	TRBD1	TGTGCCAGCAGCGGGACAGGCGGAGTAGATAGCAATCAGCCCCAGCATTTT	CASSGTGGVDSNQPQHF
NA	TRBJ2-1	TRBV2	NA	TGTGCCAGCAAACCTGTCCGGGCAGGGAATGAGCAGTTCTTC	CASKPVRAGNEQFF
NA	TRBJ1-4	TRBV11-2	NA	TGTGCCACCGATAATCCGGGGGGCAGTGAAAAACTGTTTTTT	CATDNPGGSEKLFF
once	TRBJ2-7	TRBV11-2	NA	TGTGCCAGCAGCTTAGAGATCCCTCGGGAGCAGTACTTC	CASSLEIPREQYF
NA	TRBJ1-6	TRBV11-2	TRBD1	TGTGCCAGCAGCCCTACCAGACAGGGGACCACATATAATTCACCCCTCCACTTT	CASSPTRQGTTYNSPLHF
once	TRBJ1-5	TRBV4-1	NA	TGCGCCAGCAGCCCCACAGGGAAGGGCAATCAGCCCCAGCATTTT	CASSPTGKGNQPQHF
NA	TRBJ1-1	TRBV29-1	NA	TGCAGCGTTGATCCAGGGCTCAACACTGAAGCTTTCTTT	CSVDPGLNTEAFF
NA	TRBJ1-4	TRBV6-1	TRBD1	TGTGCCAGCAGTCTATCAGACAGGGGCAATGAAAAACTGTTTTTT	CASSLSDRGNEKLFF
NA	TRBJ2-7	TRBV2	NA	TGTGCCAGCAGTGCAGGCCCGCGGGCGAAGGCTTACGAGCAGTACTTC	CASSAGPRAKAYEQYF
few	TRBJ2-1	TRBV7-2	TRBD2	TGTGCCAGCAGCTTAGGCGGGGGACTTTACAATGAGCAGTTCTTC	CASSLGGGLYNEQFF
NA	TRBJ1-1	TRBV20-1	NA	TGCAGGGCGGGGGACAACACTGAAGCTTTCTTT	CRAGDNTEAFF
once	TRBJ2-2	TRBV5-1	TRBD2	TGCGCCAGCAGCCCCGGACTAGCGGGACGCTCGAACACCGGGGAGCTGTTTTTT	CASSPGLAGRSNTGELFF
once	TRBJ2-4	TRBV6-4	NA	TGTGCCAGCAACGTTTCAGGGTGCAAAAACATTCAGTACTTC	CASNVSGCKNIQYF
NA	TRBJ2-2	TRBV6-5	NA	TGTGCCAGCGGAGGGGGCGGCGGGGAGCTGTTTTTT	CASGGGGGELFF
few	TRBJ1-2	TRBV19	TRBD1	TGTGCCAGTAGTACGAGACAGGGCTGGCTAACGGATGGCTACACCTTC	CASSTRQGWLTDGYTF
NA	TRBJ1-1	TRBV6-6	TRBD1	TGTGCCACCTCTAAGGGGGCGAACACTGAAGCTTTCTTT	CATSKGANTEAFF
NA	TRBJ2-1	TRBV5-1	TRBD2	TGCGCCAGCAGCTCGATCGGGGGGAATGAGCAGTTCTTC	CASSSIGGNEQFF
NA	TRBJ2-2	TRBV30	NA	TGTGCCTGGAGTGCCCAATTTGTTGGGCCCGGGGAGCTGTTTTTT	CAWSAQFVGPGELFF
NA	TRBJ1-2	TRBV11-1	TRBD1	TGTGCCAGCAGCTTGGACAGGGGAGGTGTCGACTATGGCTACACCTTC	CASSLDRGGVDYGYTF
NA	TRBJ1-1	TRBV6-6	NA	TGTGCCAGCAGTTACTCGTCGGGGTTGAACACTGAAGCTTTCTTT	CASSYSSGLNTEAFF
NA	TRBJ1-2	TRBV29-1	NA	TGCAGCGTTGAAGATGAAGGGACATACTATGGCTACACCTTC	CSVEDEGTYYGYTF
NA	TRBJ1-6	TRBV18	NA	TGTGCCAGCTCACCCGACACGGGGGGGGCAAGCAATTCACCCCTCCACTTT	CASSPDTGGASNSPLHF
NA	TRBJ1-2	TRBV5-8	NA	TGTGCCAGCTCTGGACTGAACTATGGCTACACCTTC	CASSGLNYGYTF
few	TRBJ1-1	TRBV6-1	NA	TGTGCCAGCAGCGTGGCAGAAAACACTGAAGCTTTCTTT	CASSVAENTEAFF
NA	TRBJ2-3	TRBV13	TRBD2	TGTGCCAGCAGCTTTCCGTCCGGGGGGGCAGATACGCAGTATTTT	CASSFPSGGADTQYF
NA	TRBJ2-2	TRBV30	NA	TGTGCCCGGTCCCGGGACTTTGCCGGGGAGCTGTTTTTT	CARSRDFAGELFF
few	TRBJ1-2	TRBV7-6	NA	TGTGCCAGCAGCTTTGGGTACAGCTATGGCTACACCTTC	CASSFGYSYGYTF
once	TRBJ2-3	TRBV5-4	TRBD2	TGTGCCAGCAGCTGGGGGGGGGACCCAGTGTATTTT	CASSWGGDPVYF
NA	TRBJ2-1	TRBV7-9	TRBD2	TGTGCCAGCAGCTTGATAACTAGCGGGCCAGGGGATGAGCAGTTCTTC	CASSLITSGPGDEQFF
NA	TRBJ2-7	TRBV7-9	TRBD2	TGTGCCAGCAGCTTATCACGGGGGGGCGGAAACGAGCAGTACTTC	CASSLSRGGGNEQYF
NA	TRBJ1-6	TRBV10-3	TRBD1	TGTGCCATCAGTGTTGACAGGGAATATAATTCACCCCTCCACTTT	CAISVDREYNSPLHF
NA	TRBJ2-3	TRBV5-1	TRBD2	TGCGCCAGCAGCTTGGTTGGGGGGGGCACAGATACGCAGTATTTT	CASSLVGGGTDTQYF
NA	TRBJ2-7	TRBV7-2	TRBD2	TGTGCCAGCAGCCCTAAGGGCGGGGGGTCCTACGAGCAGTACTTC	CASSPKGGGSYEQYF
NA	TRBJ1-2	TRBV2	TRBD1	TGTGCCAGCAGTGAAGGACAGGGTCAGAGCTACACCTTC	CASSEGQGQSYTF
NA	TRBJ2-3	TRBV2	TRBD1	TGTGCCAGCAGAGGGGGCACGTATACGCAGTATTTT	CASRGGTYTQYF
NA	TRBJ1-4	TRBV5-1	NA	TGCGCCAGCAGCGGGGCCGGACCCAGGAAGGCTAATGAAAAACTGTTTTTT	CASSGAGPRKANEKLFF
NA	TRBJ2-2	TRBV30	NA	TGTGCCTGGAGTCGGTGGGAGAGCACCGGGGAGCTGTTTTTT	CAWSRWESTGELFF
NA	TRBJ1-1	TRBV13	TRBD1	TGTGCCAGCTCGAACAGGGGAGGAGGGTCCACTGAAGCTTTCTTT	CASSNRGGGSTEAFF
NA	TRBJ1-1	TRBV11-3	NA	TGTGCCAGCAGCTTAGATTCGGGATCCCGAATGAACACTGAAGCTTTCTTT	CASSLDSGSRMNTEAFF
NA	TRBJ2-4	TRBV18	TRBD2	TGTGCCAGCTCACCCGGGACTAGCCAAAACATTCAGTACTTC	CASSPGTSQNIQYF
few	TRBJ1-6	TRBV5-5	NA	TGTGCCAGCAGCCTCCCCCAGGGGAATAATTCACCCCTCCACTTT	CASSLPQGNNSPLHF
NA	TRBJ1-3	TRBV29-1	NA	TGCAGCGTTCTTAGCTCTGGAAACACCATATATTTT	CSVLSSGNTIYF
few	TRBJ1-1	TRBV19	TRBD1	TGTGCCAGCTCCCCGAGACAGGGATTGAACACTGAAGCTTTCTTT	CASSPRQGLNTEAFF
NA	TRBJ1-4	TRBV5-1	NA	TGCGCCAGCAGCTTGGACCAGGGTAAAGAAAAACTGTTTTTT	CASSLDQGKEKLFF
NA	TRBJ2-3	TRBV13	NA	TGTGCCAGCAGCTTAGGTCGGGGCCGTGGAGGGACAGATACGCAGTATTTT	CASSLGRGRGGTDTQYF
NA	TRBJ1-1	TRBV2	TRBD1	TGTGCCAGCACCCCCGGGACAGGGGCAACGACGGCTACCGCTGAAGCTTTCTTT	CASTPGTGATTATAEAFF
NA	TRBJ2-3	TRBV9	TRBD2	TGTGCCAGCAGCGTATTCGGGGGGGCAGATACGCAGTATTTT	CASSVFGGADTQYF
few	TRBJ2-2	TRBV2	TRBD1	TGTGCCAGCAGTGGACAGGGCTACAACACCGGGGAGCTGTTTTTT	CASSGQGYNTGELFF
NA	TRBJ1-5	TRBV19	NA	TGTGCCAGTAGTTGGCAGAGCAATCAGCCCCAGCATTTT	CASSWQSNQPQHF
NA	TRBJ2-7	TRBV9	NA	TGTGCCAGCAGCGTGGGGGGAACTACCTACGAGCAGTACTTC	CASSVGGTTYEQYF
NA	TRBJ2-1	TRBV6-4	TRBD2	TGTGCCAGCCCCGGGAGCGGGGGGGCCTACAATGAGCAGTTCTTC	CASPGSGGAYNEQFF